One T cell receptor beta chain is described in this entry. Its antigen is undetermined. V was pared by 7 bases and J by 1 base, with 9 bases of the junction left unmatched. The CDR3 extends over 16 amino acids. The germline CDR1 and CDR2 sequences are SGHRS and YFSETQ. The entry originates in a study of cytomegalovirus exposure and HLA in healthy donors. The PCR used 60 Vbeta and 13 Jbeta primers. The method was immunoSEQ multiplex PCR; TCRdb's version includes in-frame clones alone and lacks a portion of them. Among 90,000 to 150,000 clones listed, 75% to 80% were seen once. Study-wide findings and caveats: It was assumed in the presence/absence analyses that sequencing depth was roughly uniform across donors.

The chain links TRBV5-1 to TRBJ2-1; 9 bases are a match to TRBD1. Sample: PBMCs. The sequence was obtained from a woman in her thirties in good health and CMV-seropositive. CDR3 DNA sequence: TGCGCCAGCGAACTACAGGGGGCAGGATCCTACAATGAGCAGTTCTTC. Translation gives CASELQGAGSYNEQFF.